A selection of T cell receptor beta chains follows, all from one sample in a study of identical twins. In TCRdb, the 5' RACE reads were re-called with MiXCR into one record per CDR3 protein. The profile shows about 720,000 distinct CDR3 sequences, approximately 9% of them singletons. This same sample was also taken into another study, of yellow fever vaccine responses in identical twins.

Material for sequencing was PBMCs. These receptor sequences come from a woman aged 18-30 years in good health. The conserved cysteine and the conserved F or W are not part of the CDR3 here. The order of the fields is clone size, V gene, D gene, J gene, CDR3 protein. A D gene is named only where the DNA matches it firmly. Some rows mark clone size as missing; the rest say once, few, many or name a class of expanded clone.

>few|TRBV6-2/TRBV6-3|NA|TRBJ2-7
ASINNYEQY
>NA|TRBV18|NA|TRBJ2-7
ASSPPDTYEQY
>NA|TRBV5-1|NA|TRBJ2-2
ASSLPQDSPYTGELF
>few|TRBV10-3|TRBD1|TRBJ1-5
AISDGQGPQPQH
>NA|TRBV5-6|TRBD2|TRBJ2-1
ASSGDSGSSYNEQF
>few|TRBV7-9|TRBD2|TRBJ2-1
ASIVSGGRYNEQF
>few|TRBV11-2|NA|TRBJ2-2
ASSLTAGKNTGELF
>few|TRBV11-2|TRBD2|TRBJ2-3
ASSSTIMTSGGDTQY
>NA|TRBV28|TRBD2|TRBJ2-3
ASSPPGLAVLTDTQY
>many|TRBV5-1|NA|TRBJ2-3
ASSLEAPGDTQY
>many|TRBV5-4|NA|TRBJ1-1
ASSSRGGMNTEAF
>NA|TRBV7-9|NA|TRBJ2-1
ASSSGLYEQF
>NA|TRBV21-1|NA|TRBJ2-7
ASKLPGQGSYEQY
>NA|TRBV7-9|TRBD1|TRBJ1-4
ASSRDSDYEKLF
>NA|TRBV20-1|NA|TRBJ2-5
SARNWGETQY
>many|TRBV27|NA|TRBJ2-5
ASSFPANRESRY
>many|TRBV9|NA|TRBJ2-1
ASSVAATTNNEQF
>NA|TRBV6-1|TRBD1|TRBJ2-7
SSRRATGVYEQY
>NA|TRBV12-5|TRBD2|TRBJ2-2
ASALGGLGGELF
>once|TRBV7-3|NA|TRBJ2-7
ASSPEAPLDEQY
>few|TRBV5-6|TRBD1|TRBJ1-4
ASSDGQGEIEKLF
>few|TRBV15|TRBD1|TRBJ2-7
ATSRGQGAYEQY
>NA|TRBV5-8|NA|TRBJ1-1
ASRGKPQGNTEAF